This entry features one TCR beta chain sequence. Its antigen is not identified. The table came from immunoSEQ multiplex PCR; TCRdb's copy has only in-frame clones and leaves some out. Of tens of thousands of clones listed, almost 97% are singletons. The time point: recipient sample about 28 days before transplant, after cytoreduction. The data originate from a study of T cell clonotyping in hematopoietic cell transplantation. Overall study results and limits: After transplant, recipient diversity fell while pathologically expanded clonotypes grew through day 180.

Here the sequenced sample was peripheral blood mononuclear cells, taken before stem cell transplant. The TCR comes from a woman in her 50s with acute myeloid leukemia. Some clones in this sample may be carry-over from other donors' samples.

The CDR3 here is CATGGVGEQYF. The CDR3 region has the DNA TGTGCCACCGGCGGGGTCGGAGAGCAGTACTTC. This chain connects TRBV28 to TRBJ2-7, with TRBD2 as a possible D gene (6 bases). The ends were cut back, 10 bases at V and 7 bases at J, with 14 bases in the middle. Looked up from germline, CDR1 is MDHEN and CDR2 is SYDVKM. This CDR3 has 11 residues. Based on the CDR3 plus reference TRBV28 and TRBJ2-7, the full variable domain is DVKVTQSSRYLVKRTGEKVFLECVQDMDHENMFWYRQDPGLGLRLIYFSYDVKMKEKGDIPEGYSVSREKKERFSLILESASTNQTSMYLCATGGVGEQYFGPGTRLTVT.